Presented here are 14 T cell receptor beta chains from one specimen sequenced in a study of CD8+CD57+ T cells in acquired aplastic anemia. The TCR beta profiling, which covered VDJ combination and CDR3 sequence, was carried out using genomic DNA as the template. One entry per CDR3 protein results from TCRdb running MiXCR on the reads. This sample carries fewer than 250,000 distinct CDR3 sequences, approximately 50% of them seen once, and the ten largest clones take approximately 15%. Specimen: sorted CD4+, CD8+, or CD8+CD57+ T cells (not recorded which) from PBMCs. These receptors were obtained from a human donor in good health, serving as a control.

The chain recombines TRBV19 with TRBJ1-2; possible D gene TRBD1, 5 bases. This CDR3 is 13 amino acids long. Germline values: CDR1 LNHDA, CDR2 SQIVND (reference sequence). V dropped 5 bases and J dropped 7 bases, with 14 bases sitting between them. The CDR3 DNA is TGTGCCAGTAGTCACGATAACGGGGCTGGCTACACCTTC. This codes for CASSHDNGAGYTF.

This chain connects TRBV15 to TRBJ1-4; D gene ambiguous. Trimming removed 0 bases from V and 12 bases from J, with 11 bases in between. The CDR3 runs 13 residues. Germline V CDR1 and CDR2: LNHNV, YYDKDF (reference sequence). The CDR3 coding sequence is TGTGCCACCAGCAGAGATTTTTTTTCCCAACTGTTTTTT. Translation gives CATSRDFFSQLFF.

Many counts were recorded for this clonotype. V is TRBV7-2 and J is TRBJ2-5; 10 bases agree with TRBD2. CDR3 length: 15 amino acids. Trimming took 5 bases from V and 0 from J; bases not matched to a gene: 3. Germline V CDR1 and CDR2: SGHTA, FQGNSA. As DNA, the CDR3 is TGTGCCAGCAGCCCGGGACTAGCGAACCAAGAGACCCAGTACTTC. It yields the protein CASSPGLANQETQYF. Supplemented by reference TRBV7-2 and TRBJ2-5, the full variable domain reads GAGVSQSPSNKVTEKGKDVELRCDPISGHTALYWYRQSLGQGLEFLIYFQGNSAPDKSGLPSDRFSAERTGGSVSTLTIQRTQQEDSAVYLCASSPGLANQETQYFGPGTRLLVL.

The chain carries TRBV29-1 and TRBJ1-2; D remains ambiguous. This CDR3 is 13 amino acids long. The germline V and J ends were trimmed by 4 bases and 2 bases, with 11 bases remaining between them. Germline V CDR1 and CDR2: SQVTM, ANQGSEA. The CDR3 here is CSVGPGRNYGYTF. The CDR3 nucleotides are TGCAGCGTTGGACCCGGGCGGAACTATGGCTACACCTTC.

This rearrangement joins TRBV11-2 to TRBJ2-5, with 7 bases lining up with TRBD2. The CDR3 is 14 amino acids. V shed 6 bases, J shed 7 bases, and the junction held 11 bases outside the gene matches. Germline-derived CDR1 and CDR2 are SGHAT and FQNNGV. The CDR3 DNA reads TGTGCCAGCAGTCCAGCGGGGCCCCTGACGACCCAGTACTTC. It is translated as CASSPAGPLTTQYF.

This rearrangement joins TRBV24-1 to TRBJ2-7, with TRBD2 matching 12 bases. The CDR3 sequence is 16 residues long. Germline V gene data show CDR1 as KGHDR and CDR2 as SFDVKD. With V trimmed by 4 bases and J by 3 bases, 6 bases remained unmatched. CDR3 sequence (DNA): TGTGCCACCAGTGACCCGACTAGCGGGGGTTACTACGAGCAGTACTTC. Translating gives CATSDPTSGGYYEQYF.

Points on this clonotype: Sequence at one end of the junction differs from germline and may be a read error. The V gene is TRBV7-9, the J gene TRBJ2-7; D not resolved. The V gene's germline CDR1 is SEHNR and CDR2 FQNEAQ (reference sequence). The CDR3 has 15 amino acids. The CDR3 nucleotides read TGCGCCAGCAGCCAAGAGAGCACAACCCCCTACGAGCAGTACTTC. This translates into CASSQESTTPYEQYF.

This clonotype was seen a few times. This may come from a read error, since a much larger clone is one base off. The J gene is TRBJ2-3, the V gene TRBV5-1; 13 bases line up with TRBD2. Germline V gene sequence: CDR1 SGHRS, CDR2 YFSETQ. The CDR3 spans 14 residues. CDR3 coding DNA: TGTGCCAGCAGCGGGGGGACTAGCGGGACTACGCAGTATTTT. Translating gives CASSGGTSGTTQYF.

This chain joins TRBV6-2 or TRBV6-3 and TRBJ2-5, with D possibly being TRBD2 (5 bases). Trimming shortened V by 0 bases and J by 10 bases, and 15 bases separated the two germline ends. The germline CDR1 and CDR2 sequences are MNHEY and SVGEGT. There are 14 residues in the CDR3. The CDR3 coding sequence is TGTGCCAGCAGTTACTCGCCCCCCGCCGGGGTCCAGTACTTC. Translating gives CASSYSPPAGVQYF.

Of note for this clonotype: One base away lies a much larger clone, so this may be a sequencing read error. This chain uses TRBV2 with TRBJ1-5; D is unresolved. The CDR3 consists of 15 residues. The germline V gene encodes CDR1 SNHLY and CDR2 FYNNEI. Trimming took 5 bases from V and 8 from J, leaving 19 bases between them. In DNA form, the CDR3 reads TGTGCCAGCAGTCCGAGTATGGGAATTGGGGAGCCCCAGCATTTT. This codes for CASSPSMGIGEPQHF.

The CDR3 region has the DNA TGTGCCAGCAGTGAATTTGCTGGGGGAAGCACAGATACGCAGTATTTT. It encodes CASSEFAGGSTDTQYF. V and J are TRBV25-1 and TRBJ2-3; D tentatively reads TRBD1 or TRBD2 (5 bases each). CDR3 length equals 16 residues. Trimming stripped 1 base from V and 0 bases from J, with 11 bases between. CDR1 is MGHDK and CDR2 is SYGVNS in the germline V gene.

This clonotype was counted many times. CDR3 in DNA: TGTGCCAGTAGTATGCCGGGACAGGGGCTTTATGGCTACACCTTC. It specifies CASSMPGQGLYGYTF. The chain combines TRBV19 with TRBJ1-2; 10 bases fit TRBD1. V shed 3 bases, J shed 5 bases, and the junction held 6 bases outside the gene matches. Looked up from germline, CDR1 is LNHDA and CDR2 is SQIVND (reference sequence). The CDR3 spans 15 residues. The full variable domain, rest sourced from reference TRBV19 and TRBJ1-2, is DGGITQSPKYLFRKEGQNVTLSCEQNLNHDAMYWYRQDPGQGLRLIYYSQIVNDFQKGDIAEGYSVSREKKESFPLTVTSAQKNPTAFYLCASSMPGQGLYGYTFGSGTRLTVV.

A word on this clonotype: A clone one base away is much larger, so this may be a read error. The chain recombines TRBV7-2 with TRBJ2-5; tentative D call: TRBD2 (7 bases). With 11 bases removed from V and 4 bases from J, the gap between germline ends came to 20 bases. Per the germline V gene, CDR1 is SGHTA and CDR2 is FQGNSA. The CDR3 has 14 residues. CDR3 sequence (DNA): TGTGCCGGTTGGGGGGGGGGGGCGGGAGAGACCCAGTACTTC. This sequence encodes CAGWGGGAGETQYF.

This clonotype was counted between two and nine times. The rearrangement uses TRBV2 and TRBJ1-1, with 8 nucleotides matching TRBD1. The length of the CDR3 is 15 residues. After removal of 5 bases from V and 4 bases from J, the junction contained 9 bases not matched to a gene. Per germline, CDR1 SNHLY and CDR2 FYNNEI. CDR3 DNA sequence: TGTGCCAGCAGTTTGTTCGGACAGGGTGGCACTGAAGCTTTCTTT. This encodes CASSLFGQGGTEAFF.